The sample holds one count of the clone carrying this T cell receptor beta chain. The record originates from a study of shared clonotypes between healthy human individuals. Some clones are missing from TCRdb's copy, which holds only in-frame ones; the method was immunoSEQ multiplex PCR. The sample has about 680,000 clones; around two thirds are singletons. The sample comprised memory CD4+ T cells sorted from blood. Subset given: CD45RA-negative fraction. The sequence was collected from a woman in her twenties or thirties in good health.

The CDR3 loop reads CASSPLASTDTQYF. In DNA, the CDR3 is TGTGCCAGCAGCCCTCTAGCCAGCACAGATACGCAGTATTTT. This rearrangement joins TRBV7-2 to TRBJ2-3; weak D call: TRBD2 (5 bases). Trimming took 5 bases from V and 0 from J, leaving 9 bases between them. The germline CDR1 and CDR2 sequences are SGHTA and FQGNSA. The CDR3 length is 14 residues.